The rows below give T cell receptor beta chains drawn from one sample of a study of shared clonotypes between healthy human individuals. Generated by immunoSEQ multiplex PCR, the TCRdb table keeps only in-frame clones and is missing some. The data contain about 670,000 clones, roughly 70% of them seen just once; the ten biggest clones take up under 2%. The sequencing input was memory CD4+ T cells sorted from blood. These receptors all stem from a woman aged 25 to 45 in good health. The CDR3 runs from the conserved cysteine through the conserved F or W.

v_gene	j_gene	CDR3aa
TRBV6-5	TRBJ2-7	CASMGRDYEQYF
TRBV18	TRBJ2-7	CASSPVGTSPYEQYF
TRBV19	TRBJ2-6	CASTLSGANVLTF
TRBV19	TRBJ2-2	CASSMRVPANTGELFF
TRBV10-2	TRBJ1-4	CASSEITGLGGEKLFF
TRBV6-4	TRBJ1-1	CASSENGMTADTEAFF
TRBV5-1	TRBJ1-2	CASSLALTGRNYGYTF
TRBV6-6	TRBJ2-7	CASRLAGAGEQYF
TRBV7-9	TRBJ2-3	CASSQTTDTQYF
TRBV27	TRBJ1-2	CASRDTPYGYTF
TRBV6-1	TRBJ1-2	CASKLGQNYGYTF
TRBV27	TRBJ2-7	CASSPREGFGEQYF
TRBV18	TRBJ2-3	CASSPRGGGTDTQYF
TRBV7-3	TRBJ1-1	CASRTHPDTEAFF
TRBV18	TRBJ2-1	CASSGTSGLVEEQFF
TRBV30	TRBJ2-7	CAWRKSETYEQYF
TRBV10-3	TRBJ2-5	CAISESQGQTGETQYF
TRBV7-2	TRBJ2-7	CASSTRTSHEQYF
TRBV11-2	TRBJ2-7	CASSLAPRGSYEQYF